Listed below are T cell receptor beta chains from one sample, sequenced in a study of blood T cell repertoires in COVID-19. Repertoires were generated with immunoSEQ multiplex PCR, while TCRdb's copy carries only in-frame clones and drops some. The sample comprises over 350,000 clones, around nine tenths of which are singletons, and approximately 9.3% rests with the top ten. Source material: PBMCs or T cells enriched from blood (not recorded which). These receptors were obtained from a woman between 50 and 59 years old who had recovered from COVID-19. Both conserved end residues are part of each CDR3. A D gene is named only where the DNA matches it firmly. Clone size is stated in some rows and not others, as once, few, many or a class when expanded.

J gene	clone size	D gene	V gene	CDR3 protein	CDR3 DNA
TRBJ2-2	-	TRBD1	TRBV11-2	CASRETGDHTGELFF	TGTGCCAGCAGGGAGACAGGGGATCACACCGGGGAGCTGTTTTTT
TRBJ1-4	-	-	TRBV2	CASSELSAGAGEKLFF	TGTGCCAGCAGTGAATTAAGCGCGGGGGCCGGCGAAAAACTGTTTTTT
TRBJ1-3	-	TRBD1	TRBV15	CATSSGTANTIYF	TGTGCCACCTCCTCCGGGACAGCAAACACCATATATTTT
TRBJ1-5	-	TRBD1	TRBV7-9	CASSSDRGRQPQHF	TGTGCCAGCAGCTCCGACAGGGGAAGGCAGCCCCAGCATTTT
TRBJ2-2	-	TRBD1	TRBV5-1	CASSSSAAGGPGELFF	TGCGCCAGCAGCTCATCTGCGGCAGGGGGTCCCGGGGAGCTGTTTTTT
TRBJ2-7	-	-	TRBV13	CASSSWGQADINSYEQYF	TGTGCCAGCAGCTCCTGGGGGCAGGCGGACATCAATTCCTACGAGCAGTACTTC
TRBJ2-3	-	-	TRBV28	CASRVALIAADTQYF	TGTGCCAGCAGGGTGGCACTCATCGCGGCAGATACGCAGTATTTT
TRBJ2-1	-	TRBD1	TRBV18	CASSPGVTGGSNEQFF	TGTGCCAGCTCACCAGGGGTTACAGGGGGGAGCAATGAGCAGTTCTTC
TRBJ2-6	-	-	TRBV14	CASSPRRGANVLTF	TGTGCCAGCAGCCCCCGGAGAGGGGCCAACGTCCTGACTTTC
TRBJ2-7	few	-	TRBV21-1	CASSKDPSRGGVAEQYF	TGTGCCAGCAGCAAAGACCCCTCCCGCGGGGGGGTTGCCGAGCAGTACTTC
TRBJ2-7	-	-	TRBV27	CASSLSVHLNEQYF	TGTGCCAGCAGTTTATCGGTTCACTTGAACGAGCAGTACTTC
TRBJ1-1	-	-	TRBV4-1	CASSLFGGNTEAFF	TGCGCCAGCAGCCTTTTCGGAGGGAACACTGAAGCTTTCTTT
TRBJ1-2	-	TRBD1	TRBV11-2	CASSLGTGRDYGYTF	TGTGCCAGCAGCTTGGGGACAGGAAGGGACTATGGCTACACCTTC
TRBJ1-1	-	-	TRBV28	CASSQNTEAFF	TGTGCCAGCAGTCAGAACACTGAAGCTTTCTTT
TRBJ2-1	few	TRBD2	TRBV6-1	CASSDTSGVNEQFF	TGTGCCAGCAGTGATACTAGCGGGGTTAATGAGCAGTTCTTC
TRBJ1-2	-	TRBD1	TRBV3-1/TRBV3-2	CASSPTGTGRLLYGYTF	TGTGCCAGCAGCCCAACCGGGACAGGGAGACTTCTTTATGGCTACACCTTC
TRBJ1-4	-	TRBD1	TRBV7-2	CASSVQGFDEKLFF	TGTGCCAGCAGCGTACAGGGGTTCGATGAAAAACTGTTTTTT
TRBJ2-5	-	-	TRBV2	CASRGETPPETQYF	TGTGCCAGCAGGGGCGAGACCCCCCCAGAGACCCAGTACTTC
TRBJ1-2	-	TRBD1	TRBV4-2	CASSQEDRWGGYTF	TGTGCCAGCAGCCAAGAGGACAGGTGGGGTGGCTACACCTTC
TRBJ2-1	once	-	TRBV7-6	CASSLAPDSSYNEQFF	TGTGCCAGCAGCTTAGCCCCGGACAGCTCCTACAATGAGCAGTTCTTC
TRBJ1-1	-	TRBD1	TRBV5-1	CASSNGGQVTEAFF	TGCGCCAGCAGCAATGGTGGACAGGTAACTGAAGCTTTCTTT
TRBJ1-3	-	TRBD1	TRBV6-5	CASSDSSGGRNTIYF	TGTGCCAGCAGTGACTCCTCAGGGGGCAGAAACACCATATATTTT
TRBJ1-5	-	TRBD1	TRBV12-3/TRBV12-4	CASSPTGGGPQHF	TGTGCCAGCAGTCCGACAGGGGGGGGGCCCCAGCATTTT
TRBJ1-4	-	-	TRBV5-1	CASSPWDKGANEKLFF	TGCGCCAGCAGCCCTTGGGACAAGGGAGCTAATGAAAAACTGTTTTTT
TRBJ1-5	-	-	TRBV6-1	CASSENPFSQPQHF	TGTGCCAGCAGTGAAAACCCTTTTAGTCAGCCCCAGCATTTT
TRBJ1-1	-	-	TRBV5-1	CASSLVQGTEAFF	TGCGCCAGCAGCTTGGTCCAGGGGACTGAAGCTTTCTTT
TRBJ1-1	-	-	TRBV28	CASSLDRYKMNTEAFF	TGTGCCAGCAGCTTGGACAGATATAAGATGAACACTGAAGCTTTCTTT
TRBJ2-6	-	TRBD1	TRBV3-1/TRBV3-2	CASSRRTGSLIKSGANVLTF	TGTGCCAGCAGCCGACGGACAGGCTCCCTGATCAAGTCTGGGGCCAACGTCCTGACTTTC
TRBJ2-5	-	-	TRBV10-3	CAISRTAAETQYF	TGTGCCATCAGTAGGACTGCCGCGGAGACCCAGTACTTC
TRBJ1-2	once	-	TRBV10-3	CAISDRVYGYTF	TGTGCCATCAGTGACAGGGTTTATGGCTACACCTTC
TRBJ1-1	-	-	TRBV3-1/TRBV3-2	CASSQGGQGSAFF	TGTGCCAGCAGCCAAGGGGGGCAGGGTAGTGCTTTCTTT
TRBJ1-3	-	-	TRBV7-9	CASSLGHYNSLSGNTIYF	TGTGCCAGCAGCTTAGGACATTATAATTCGCTCTCTGGAAACACCATATATTTT
TRBJ2-5	-	-	TRBV9	CASSVVDSASQYF	TGTGCCAGCAGCGTAGTCGATAGCGCAAGCCAGTACTTC
TRBJ2-7	-	-	TRBV20-1	CSASSVESYEQYF	TGCAGTGCTAGTTCCGTAGAGAGCTACGAGCAGTACTTC
TRBJ2-3	once	TRBD1	TRBV5-5	CASSRGQGLGIGTDTQYF	TGTGCCAGCAGCCGGGGACAGGGGTTAGGGATAGGAACAGATACGCAGTATTTT
TRBJ1-2	-	-	TRBV9	CASSVDIRANYGYTF	TGTGCCAGCAGCGTGGACATTCGGGCTAACTATGGCTACACCTTC
TRBJ1-4	-	TRBD1	TRBV6-5	CASSSTGGRNEKLFF	TGTGCCAGCAGTTCCACAGGGGGCAGAAATGAAAAACTGTTTTTT
TRBJ1-1	-	-	TRBV28	CASSFYVNTEAFF	TGTGCCAGCAGTTTCTATGTGAACACTGAAGCTTTCTTT
TRBJ1-6	-	-	TRBV6-5	CASSLKTGYNSPLHF	TGTGCCAGCAGCCTCAAAACAGGCTATAATTCACCCCTCCACTTT
TRBJ1-2	-	TRBD1	TRBV3-1/TRBV3-2	CASSQRQGGGYTF	TGTGCCAGCAGCCAACGACAGGGAGGTGGCTACACCTTC
TRBJ2-3	-	-	TRBV7-9	CASSLALGGGGSDTQYF	TGTGCCAGCAGCTTAGCTCTTGGCGGGGGCGGCTCAGATACGCAGTATTTT
TRBJ2-5	-	-	TRBV10-3	CAISASKGAGNPQYF	TGTGCCATCAGTGCTAGCAAAGGAGCGGGCAACCCCCAGTACTTC
TRBJ2-1	-	TRBD2	TRBV7-2	CASSLPGGAVDEQFF	TGTGCCAGCAGCTTACCCGGGGGGGCTGTTGACGAGCAGTTCTTC
TRBJ2-7	-	-	TRBV3-1/TRBV3-2	CASSQDMPSGQYF	TGTGCCAGCAGCCAAGATATGCCCAGCGGGCAGTACTTC
TRBJ1-1	-	TRBD1	TRBV6-2/TRBV6-3	CASSPQPFYAGGNTEAFF	TGTGCCAGCAGCCCCCAACCGTTTTATGCAGGGGGAAACACTGAAGCTTTCTTT
TRBJ2-5	-	-	TRBV10-3	CASRGARGLEETQYF	TGTGCCTCCCGGGGGGCCAGGGGGCTAGAGGAGACCCAGTACTTC
TRBJ1-6	-	TRBD1	TRBV18	CASSPDRGLSPLHF	TGTGCCAGCTCACCGGACAGGGGGCTTTCACCCCTCCACTTT
TRBJ1-2	-	-	TRBV3-1/TRBV3-2	CASSQDQGRHGYTF	TGTGCCAGCAGCCAAGATCAGGGGAGACATGGCTACACCTTC
TRBJ2-5	-	TRBD2	TRBV7-3	CASSLTSAAPGTQYF	TGTGCCAGCAGCTTGACTAGCGCGGCCCCGGGGACCCAGTACTTC